This T cell receptor (beta chain) emerged from a study of CD4 T cells in relation to SARS-CoV-2 and coronaviruses. Study-wide findings and caveats: Crossreactive clones expanded significantly less to SARS-CoV-2 than monoreactive clones.

Some clones are missing from TCRdb's copy, which holds only in-frame ones; the method was immunoSEQ multiplex PCR. Seen here are about 43,000 clones, over 75% observed once, and the top ten hold 1.4%. The CDR3 spans 15 residues. Germline V gives CDR1 SNHLY, CDR2 FYNNEI. V lost 5 bases to trimming and J lost 6 bases; unmatched junction nucleotides: 8. Worth noting for this clone: Its specificity is unknown.

Sequencing used naive CD4+ T cells from PBMCs, cultured in vitro. Documented subset: naive CD4+ T cells isolated by negative enrichment. The gene calls are TRBV2 and TRBJ1-3; TRBD1 matches at 9 bases. This TCR was sampled from an adult with COVID-19. CDR3 sequence (DNA): TGTGCCAGCAGTACCCCCGGGACAGGGTTAAACACCATATATTTT. This translates into CASSTPGTGLNTIYF. The full variable domain, rest sourced from reference TRBV2 and TRBJ1-3, is EPEVTQTPSHQVTQMGQEVILRCVPISNHLYFYWYRQILGQKVEFLVSFYNNEISEKSEIFDDQFSVERPDGSNFTLKIRSTKLEDSAMYFCASSTPGTGLNTIYFGEGSWLTVV.